Each of the 32 T cell receptor beta chains below was sequenced from the same sample in a study of monozygotic twins with cystic fibrosis. The protocol was immunoSEQ multiplex PCR, while the TCRdb copy is restricted to in-frame clones and leaves out a portion. The sample yields about 35,000 clones, roughly 66% seen once. Sample: blood. These TCRs come from a girl aged 10 to 17 with cystic fibrosis.

V is TRBV7-9 and J is TRBJ1-1; no clear D gene. Germline V gene sequence: CDR1 SEHNR, CDR2 FQNEAQ (reference sequence). The CDR3 spans 13 residues. V was trimmed by 4 bases and J by 0 bases, leaving 6 bases between them. The CDR3 DNA sequence: TGTGCCAGCAGCTCATCCCTGAACACTGAAGCTTTCTTT. Translation: CASSSSLNTEAFF.

A few counts support this clone. The rearrangement joins TRBV7-9 to TRBJ2-1, with D maybe TRBD1 (5 bases). Germline lookup yields CDR1 SEHNR and CDR2 FQNEAQ (reference sequence). This CDR3 has 15 amino acids. Between the trimmed V and J ends, which lost 4 bases and 3 bases, there was a span of 13 bases. This CDR3 reads CASSSVGVNYNEQFF. The CDR3 DNA is TGTGCCAGCAGCTCCGTAGGGGTAAACTACAATGAGCAGTTCTTC.

This clone was counted a few times. This chain uses TRBV27 with TRBJ2-7; the D gene is possibly TRBD2 (5 bases). Germline-derived CDR1 and CDR2 are MNHEY and SMNVEV (reference sequence). Trimming shortened V by 7 bases and J by 3 bases, and 19 bases separated the two germline ends. The CDR3 loop spans 15 amino acids. CDR3 sequence reads: CASKPMRVTFYEQYF. CDR3 DNA sequence: TGTGCCAGCAAACCCATGAGGGTTACATTCTACGAGCAGTACTTC.

CDR3 protein: CASSSDPRGRGTEAFF. CDR3 DNA: TGTGCCAGCAGTTCCGACCCCAGGGGGCGCGGGACTGAAGCTTTCTTT. The chain combines TRBV27 with TRBJ1-1, with 8 bases identical to TRBD1. V was pared by 4 bases and J by 5 bases, with 12 bases of the junction left unmatched. The CDR3 totals 16 residues. The germline CDR1 and CDR2 sequences are MNHEY and SMNVEV (reference sequence).

This clone was detected a few times. Written as DNA, the CDR3 is TGTGCCAGCAGCCCCTTGGCGGGAGCCTACGAGCAGTACTTC. It translates to CASSPLAGAYEQYF. V is TRBV7-2 and J is TRBJ2-7; 7 bases map to TRBD2. V lost 5 bases to trimming and J lost 2 bases; unmatched junction nucleotides: 6. This CDR3 is built from 14 residues. Germline CDR1 is SGHTA and CDR2 is FQGNSA.

This chain links TRBV14 with TRBJ2-7; 9 positions agree with TRBD2. The germline V gene has CDR1 SGHDN and CDR2 FVKESK. This CDR3 has 15 residues. J lost 4 bases, V lost 4 bases, and 8 bases had no gene match. The CDR3, as DNA: TGTGCCAGCAGCCTCCGTGCGGGAGGGCCGTACGAGCAGTACTTC. Its protein is CASSLRAGGPYEQYF.

The chain carries TRBV29-1 and TRBJ1-3, with unresolved D. Trimming stripped 5 bases from V and 4 bases from J, with 9 bases between. Germline V CDR1 and CDR2: SQVTM, ANQGSEA. This CDR3 is 12 amino acids long. The CDR3 DNA reads TGCAGCGTTTTGGGATTAGGAAACACCATATATTTT. Translation: CSVLGLGNTIYF.

The chain uses TRBV14 and TRBJ1-1, with D unclear. The CDR3 covers 15 residues. Germline V gene sequence: CDR1 SGHDN, CDR2 FVKESK. V was pared by 1 base and J by 5 bases, with 14 bases between. The CDR3 loop reads CASSQARSPGTEAFF. The DNA for the CDR3 is TGTGCCAGCAGCCAAGCGAGGAGCCCAGGAACTGAAGCTTTCTTT. The variable domain in full, with the rest retrieved from reference TRBV14 and TRBJ1-1, is EAGVTQFPSHSVIEKGQTVTLRCDPISGHDNLYWYRRVMGKEIKFLLHFVKESKQDESGMPNNRFLAERTGGTYSTLKVQPAELEDSGVYFCASSQARSPGTEAFFGQGTRLTVV.

This clone appeared once. This chain links TRBV7-2 with TRBJ2-1, with D possibly matching TRBD1 (5 bases). The germline V gene has CDR1 SGHTA and CDR2 FQGNSA. This CDR3 region has 15 residues. The V gene lost 5 bases and the J gene lost 8 bases, with 19 bases spanning the gap. The CDR3 protein is CASSQAPGIRDEQFF. For the CDR3, the DNA is TGTGCCAGCAGCCAAGCGCCAGGGATAAGGGATGAGCAGTTCTTC.

The chain employs TRBV7-8 and TRBJ2-3; a weak D match, TRBD2 (6 bases). CDR1 is SGHVS, CDR2 FQNEAQ, per germline. The CDR3 has 14 residues. V was clipped by 2 bases and J by 4 bases, with 10 bases between them. The chain's CDR3 is CASSLPSEPDTQYF. The CDR3 bases are TGTGCCAGCAGCTTACCTAGCGAACCAGATACGCAGTATTTT.

V is TRBV5-1 and J is TRBJ2-1, with D hard to call. Germline loops: CDR1 SGHRS, CDR2 YFSETQ. The CDR3 contains 11 residues. V lost 5 bases to trimming and J lost 3 bases, with 3 bases between them. CDR3 in DNA: TGCGCCAGCAGTTACTACAATGAGCAGTTCTTC. Protein: CASSYYNEQFF.

This chain links TRBV5-1 with TRBJ1-4, with D possibly matching TRBD1 (5 bases). The germline CDR1 and CDR2 sequences are SGHRS and YFSETQ. The CDR3 contains 16 residues. The V end was cut by 4 bases, the J end by 0 bases, with 13 bases between. CDR3 nucleotide sequence: TGCGCCAGCAGCACCGAGGGGCCTGCAACTAATGAAAAACTGTTTTTT. It specifies CASSTEGPATNEKLFF. Combining the CDR3 with reference TRBV5-1 and TRBJ1-4 gives the whole variable domain KAGVTQTPRYLIKTRGQQVTLSCSPISGHRSVSWYQQTPGQGLQFLFEYFSETQRNKGNFPGRFSGRQFSNSRSEMNVSTLELGDSALYLCASSTEGPATNEKLFFGSGTQLSVL.

The chain is built from TRBV4-2 and TRBJ1-3; no clear D. CDR1 and CDR2 (germline): LGHNA, YNFKEQ. The V end lost 1 base, the J end lost 3 bases, and 10 bases lay between the germline ends. CDR3 length: 15 amino acids. The CDR3 DNA follows: TGTGCCAGCAGCCAAGGTATGGAGGGTGGAAACACCATATATTTT. This gives the protein CASSQGMEGGNTIYF.

This clone was detected only a few times. The chain recombines TRBV5-4 with TRBJ2-5; TRBD2 agrees at 9 bases. This CDR3 is built from 17 residues. V was pared by 4 bases and J by 1 base, with 11 bases of the junction left unmatched. Germline values: CDR1 SGHNT, CDR2 YYREEE (reference sequence). The DNA for the CDR3 is TGTGCCAGCAGCAGCTTGACTAGCGGACGTATCCAAGAGACCCAGTACTTC. This encodes CASSSLTSGRIQETQYF.

The genes are TRBV19 and TRBJ2-2; TRBD2 matches at 14 bases. This CDR3 comprises 18 residues. Germline V gene sequence: CDR1 LNHDA, CDR2 SQIVND (reference sequence). With V trimmed by 4 bases and J by 5 bases, 9 bases remained unmatched. The DNA of the CDR3 is TGTGCCAGTAGTACGGACGGGGGACTAGCGGGAGAAACCGGGGAGCTGTTTTTT. Its protein product is CASSTDGGLAGETGELFF.

V usage is TRBV7-2 and J usage is TRBJ2-3, with D unresolved. V shed 1 base and J shed 6 bases, with 8 bases lying between them. Per the germline V gene, CDR1 is SGHTA and CDR2 is FQGNSA. The CDR3 has 13 residues. CDR3 nucleotides: TGTGCCAGCAGCTTAGAAGTATGGGATACGCAGTATTTT. Translating gives CASSLEVWDTQYF.

The genes are TRBV5-4 and TRBJ2-7; D remains ambiguous. The length of the CDR3 is 14 residues. V lost 0 bases, J lost 4 bases, and 11 bases lay in between. Germline V gene sequence: CDR1 SGHNT, CDR2 YYREEE (reference sequence). For the CDR3, the DNA is TGTGCCAGCAGCTTGGCCAACGAAACATACGAGCAGTACGTC. Protein product: CASSLANETYEQYV.

J is TRBJ2-1 and V is TRBV30; D might be TRBD2 (6 bases). The CDR3 is 14 residues long. Trimming removed 5 bases from V and 9 bases from J, with 20 bases in between. Germline V gene lookup returns CDR1 GTSNPN and CDR2 SVGIG (reference sequence). The CDR3 sequence: CAWGAGPRWGEQFF. The CDR3 nucleotides are TGTGCCTGGGGGGCGGGACCCCGGTGGGGTGAGCAGTTCTTC.

The chain joins TRBV2 to TRBJ2-7; D is perhaps TRBD1 or TRBD2 (5 bases each). V shed 5 bases and J shed 3 bases, with 14 bases lying between them. Per the germline V gene, CDR1 is SNHLY and CDR2 is FYNNEI. The CDR3 runs 14 residues. CDR3 residues: CASSRHGGFYEQYF. The CDR3 bases are TGTGCCAGCAGTCGCCATGGGGGTTTCTACGAGCAGTACTTC.

V is TRBV21-1 and J is TRBJ2-3; the table assigns TRBD1, which was not confirmed against the DNA. TRBV21-1 is given as a pseudogene. The CDR3 covers 20 residues. Written as DNA, the CDR3 is TGTGCCAGCAGCAAAACACCTCAGGGCCAAAAAACAAGAAGCACAGATACGCAGTATTTT. Its protein is CASSKTPQGQKTRSTDTQYF.

The genes are TRBV5-4 and TRBJ2-3; 10 bases align to TRBD1. This CDR3 contains 14 residues. Germline V gene sequence: CDR1 SGHNT, CDR2 YYREEE (reference sequence). V gave up 4 bases and J gave up 2 bases; unmatched junction bases: 1. Here the CDR3 reads CASSRQGATDTQYF. Written as DNA, the CDR3 is TGTGCCAGCAGCAGACAGGGGGCCACAGATACGCAGTATTTT.

The chain carries TRBV19 and TRBJ1-5, with 10 nucleotides matching TRBD1. CDR1 and CDR2 (germline): LNHDA, SQIVND (reference sequence). This CDR3 region has 15 residues. V shed 7 bases and J 4 bases; nucleotides not matched to a gene: 7. CDR3 sequence (DNA): TGTGCCAGTACCACCAGGGACAGGGGAAATCAGCCCCAGCATTTT. This translates into CASTTRDRGNQPQHF.

The chain carries TRBV7-8 and TRBJ2-5; D gene unclear. Germline loops: CDR1 SGHVS, CDR2 FQNEAQ. The CDR3 is 12 residues long. Trimming shortened V by 4 bases and J by 5 bases, and 8 bases separated the two germline ends. CDR3 sequence (DNA): TGTGCCAGCAGCTCCACGGAGGAGACCCAGTACTTC. Its translation: CASSSTEETQYF.

The chain employs TRBV27 and TRBJ1-5; D gene uncertain. The germline V gene has CDR1 MNHEY and CDR2 SMNVEV (reference sequence). With 3 bases removed from V and 4 bases from J, the gap between germline ends came to 13 bases. This CDR3 is built from 15 residues. CDR3 sequence reads: CASSFSSAPNQPQHF. For the CDR3, the DNA is TGTGCCAGCAGTTTCTCCTCGGCTCCAAATCAGCCCCAGCATTTT.

J is TRBJ2-2 and V is TRBV2; 9 positions match TRBD2. With V trimmed by 4 bases and J by 4 bases, 10 bases remained unmatched. The CDR3 is 17 amino acids. CDR1 is SNHLY and CDR2 is FYNNEI in the germline V gene. CDR3: CASSGERGRGITGELFF. For the CDR3, the DNA is TGTGCCAGCAGTGGAGAACGCGGGAGGGGAATCACCGGGGAGCTGTTTTTT.

The J gene is TRBJ1-2, the V gene TRBV28, with D possibly matching TRBD1 (5 bases). Germline-derived CDR1 and CDR2 are MDHEN and SYDVKM. Trimming removed 2 bases at V and 4 bases at J, with 11 bases between. The CDR3 is made up of 14 amino acids. The DNA of the CDR3 is TGTGCCAGCAGTTTAAGGAGGGGCTTCTATGGCTACACCTTC. It codes for CASSLRRGFYGYTF.

The chain is built from TRBV11-2 and TRBJ2-3, with TRBD1 identical over 7 bases. There are 16 residues in the CDR3. V shed 6 bases, J shed 0 bases, and the junction held 9 bases outside the gene matches. CDR1 is SGHAT, CDR2 FQNNGV, per germline. The CDR3 loop is CASRPTDRLSTDTQYF. The CDR3 DNA is TGTGCCAGCAGGCCTACGGACAGGCTAAGCACAGATACGCAGTATTTT.

The chain has TRBV11-2 and TRBJ2-7; 10 bases fit TRBD1. Trimming cost V 3 bases and J 2 bases; bases outside gene matches: 1. The CDR3 runs to 14 residues. Germline assignment: CDR1 SGHAT and CDR2 FQNNGV. The chain's CDR3 is CASSLDRGTYEQYV. For the CDR3, the DNA is TGTGCCAGCAGCTTGGACAGGGGGACCTACGAGCAGTACGTC.

The chain joins TRBV7-8 to TRBJ1-4; maybe TRBD1 (5 bases). Germline assignment: CDR1 SGHVS and CDR2 FQNEAQ. V lost 5 bases and J lost 8, with 12 bases in between. This CDR3 spans 13 amino acids. CDR3: CASSPGLTEKLFF. CDR3 nucleotide sequence: TGTGCCAGCAGCCCAGGGCTCACAGAAAAACTGTTTTTT.

This chain connects TRBV7-9 to TRBJ2-3; D ambiguous. This CDR3 contains 16 residues. Germline CDR1 reads SEHNR; CDR2 reads FQNEAQ (reference sequence). V shed 1 base and J shed 2 bases, with 13 bases lying between them. The CDR3 region is CASSLGRGGDTDTQYF. In nucleotides, the CDR3 is TGTGCCAGCAGCTTAGGTCGCGGCGGCGACACAGATACGCAGTATTTT.

This clone showed up just a few times. The chain carries TRBV10-2 and TRBJ1-5; D gene uncertain. The CDR3 is 14 amino acids. From germline, CDR1 is WSHSY and CDR2 SAAADI. Trimming stripped 2 bases from V and 0 bases from J, with 5 bases between. The CDR3 DNA is TGCGCCAGCAGTGAGGGCTATAGCAATCAGCCCCAGCATTTT. Protein product: CASSEGYSNQPQHF.

This clone showed up just a few times. The chain combines TRBV28 with TRBJ1-5; D call uncertain. The CDR3 is 14 amino acids. CDR1 MDHEN and CDR2 SYDVKM come from the germline V gene. Trimming removed 6 bases from V and 7 bases from J, with 16 bases in between. CDR3 nucleotide sequence: TGTGCCAGCAGACTTATCGAGCTGGGACAGCCCCAGCATTTT. This sequence encodes CASRLIELGQPQHF. Full variable domain (outside the CDR3, taken from reference TRBV28 and TRBJ1-5): DVKVTQSSRYLVKRTGEKVFLECVQDMDHENMFWYRQDPGLGLRLIYFSYDVKMKEKGDIPEGYSVSREKKERFSLILESASTNQTSMYLCASRLIELGQPQHFGDGTRLSIL.